These 20 T cell receptor beta chains were sequenced from one sample in a study of shared clonotypes between healthy human individuals. Selected positively for CCR7 and CD45RO-negative, naive CD8 cells excluded terminally differentiated effector memory CD45RA+ cells. Sequencing used immunoSEQ multiplex PCR; TCRdb keeps in-frame clones, though not all of them. In the table there are nearly 600,000 clones, less than 97% of which are singletons. Source material: naive CD8+ T cells sorted from blood. These receptors originate from a woman aged 25-40 years in good health.

The chain links TRBV5-1 to TRBJ1-4, with a tentative D call TRBD1 (5 bases). CDR3 size: 16 residues. The V gene's germline CDR1 is SGHRS and CDR2 YFSETQ. V shed 1 base and J shed 4 bases, with 14 bases lying between them. CDR3 DNA sequence: TGCGCCAGCAGCTTGTTCGCCGGAGGGGATAATGAAAAACTGTTTTTT. Translated: CASSLFAGGDNEKLFF.

This chain joins TRBV15 and TRBJ2-3, with unresolved D. The CDR3 has 17 residues. Germline-derived CDR1 and CDR2 are LNHNV and YYDKDF (reference sequence). Trimming removed 0 bases at V and 5 bases at J, with 18 bases between. CDR3 nucleotides: TGTGCCACCAGCAGAGAGGAGCACCATACATTTAGAGATACGCAGTATTTT. It yields the protein CATSREEHHTFRDTQYF.

This clone was recorded once. The chain couples TRBV7-8 to TRBJ1-3; TRBD1 is a possible D gene (5 bases). Germline V lookup: CDR1 SGHVS, CDR2 FQNEAQ. CDR3 length: 15 residues. The V end was cut by 3 bases, the J end by 1 base, with 10 bases between. The DNA of the CDR3 is TGTGCCAGCAGCTTTGATCGGGGGTCTGGAAACACCATATATTTT. Translated, it gives CASSFDRGSGNTIYF.

The J gene is TRBJ1-1, the V gene TRBV6-5; D is unclear. Trimming shortened V by 0 bases and J by 5 bases, and 7 bases separated the two germline ends. The CDR3 length is 13 residues. Germline V gives CDR1 MNHEY, CDR2 SVGAGI. CDR3 in DNA: TGTGCCAGCAGTTACTCACTGTGGACTGAAGCTTTCTTT. It is translated as CASSYSLWTEAFF.

The gene calls are TRBV6-1 and TRBJ2-1; possible D gene TRBD2, 5 bases. The CDR3 spans 13 residues. Trimming removed 6 bases at V and 8 bases at J, with 14 bases between. CDR1 and CDR2 from the germline V gene are MNHNS and SASEGT. CDR3 in DNA: TGTGCCAGCAGCAGTGAGGGCTGGGATGAGCAGTTCTTC. It translates to CASSSEGWDEQFF.

This clone has only a few counts. The chain employs TRBV6-1 and TRBJ1-1, with 8 bases identical to TRBD1. V was clipped by 6 bases and J by 1 base; unmatched bases: 4. CDR1 and CDR2 (germline): MNHNS, SASEGT. The CDR3 runs to 14 residues. The CDR3 loop reads CASSPGGENTEAFF. Here the CDR3 DNA reads TGTGCCAGCAGCCCAGGGGGCGAGAACACTGAAGCTTTCTTT.

V gene TRBV28 combines with J gene TRBJ1-3; a weak D match, TRBD1 (6 bases). The CDR3 runs 14 residues. The V gene's germline CDR1 is MDHEN and CDR2 SYDVKM. Trimming removed 8 bases from V and 4 bases from J, with 15 bases in between. As DNA, the CDR3 is TGTGCCAGCCGAAACCAGGGGTTGGGAAACACCATATATTTT. This encodes CASRNQGLGNTIYF.

The rearrangement uses TRBV2 and TRBJ2-1, with a possible D match to TRBD2 (7 bases). Germline V gene sequence: CDR1 SNHLY, CDR2 FYNNEI. With 6 bases removed from V and 6 bases from J, the gap between germline ends came to 33 bases. The CDR3 has 20 amino acids. The CDR3 spells CASRGGETGIWGGGANEQFF. The CDR3 DNA is TGTGCCAGCAGGGGAGGGGAGACAGGTATTTGGGGTGGCGGTGCCAATGAGCAGTTCTTC.

The rearrangement uses TRBV10-1 and TRBJ1-1; D is perhaps TRBD1 (5 bases). CDR1 WNHNN and CDR2 SYGVQD come from the germline V gene (reference sequence). V gave up 2 bases and J gave up 3 bases, with 10 bases separating them. The CDR3 has 14 amino acids. CDR3 coding DNA: TGCGCCAGCAGTGAGACAGGACACGACACTGAAGCTTTCTTT. It codes for CASSETGHDTEAFF.

This clone was counted once. This chain uses TRBV5-4 with TRBJ2-7, with TRBD2 matching 12 bases. CDR1 SGHNT and CDR2 YYREEE come from the germline V gene (reference sequence). The trim removed 3 bases at V and 5 bases at J, leaving 6 bases unmatched. The CDR3 consists of 15 residues. Written as DNA, the CDR3 is TGTGCCAGCAGCTCGACTAGCGGGAGTGTGCACGAGCAGTACTTC. Protein: CASSSTSGSVHEQYF.

This chain uses TRBV27 with TRBJ2-1; D unclear. V was pared by 5 bases and J by 7 bases, with 9 bases between. The CDR3 extends over 12 amino acids. Germline CDR1 reads MNHEY; CDR2 reads SMNVEV (reference sequence). The DNA for the CDR3 is TGTGCCAGCAGTCCCCACGTGAATGAGCAGTTCTTC. Translating it yields CASSPHVNEQFF.

The genes are TRBV9 and TRBJ2-1; a possible D gene is TRBD2 (6 bases). Per the germline V gene, CDR1 is SGDLS and CDR2 is YYNGEE. The CDR3 sequence is 11 residues long. Trimming shortened V by 4 bases and J by 10 bases, and 9 bases separated the two germline ends. The CDR3 DNA sequence: TGTGCCAGCAGCAAAGGGAGGGAGCAGTTCTTC. It encodes CASSKGREQFF.

The chain employs TRBV10-3 and TRBJ2-3; D is unresolved. CDR3 length equals 16 residues. CDR1 ENHRY and CDR2 SYGVKD come from the germline V gene. V was shortened by 6 bases and J by 1 base, with 17 bases between the two germline ends. CDR3 nucleotide sequence: TGTGCCATCAGCCTTGGACGCAGTCACGGCACAGATACGCAGTATTTT. This encodes CAISLGRSHGTDTQYF.

The J gene is TRBJ1-1, the V gene TRBV19; D gene ambiguous. CDR1 and CDR2 (germline): LNHDA, SQIVND (reference sequence). CDR3 size: 13 residues. The germline V and J ends were trimmed by 3 bases and 3 bases, with 8 bases remaining between them. CDR3 DNA: TGTGCCAGTAGTATGTGGCCCTACACTGAAGCTTTCTTT. It is translated as CASSMWPYTEAFF.

This chain uses TRBV23-1 with TRBJ1-5; no clear D gene. TRBV23-1 is an open reading frame, and its role is uncertain. Between the trimmed V and J ends, which lost 0 bases and 7 bases, there was a span of 7 bases. The CDR3 spans 13 residues. The CDR3 nucleotides read TGCGCCAGCAGTCAATCGGCCCGACAGCCCCAGCATTTT. It codes for CASSQSARQPQHF.

This chain links TRBV27 with TRBJ2-7; 13 nucleotides line up with TRBD2. CDR3 length equals 16 residues. V was clipped by 4 bases and J by 2 bases; unmatched bases: 5. CDR1 MNHEY and CDR2 SMNVEV come from the germline V gene (reference sequence). The CDR3 loop is CASSSGLAGVPYEQYF. CDR3 sequence (DNA): TGTGCCAGCAGTTCAGGACTAGCGGGAGTCCCCTACGAGCAGTACTTC.

The chain joins TRBV20-1 to TRBJ2-1, with D possibly being TRBD2 (6 bases). This CDR3 region has 11 residues. Germline V CDR1 and CDR2: DFQATT, SNEGSKA (reference sequence). Trimming cost V 6 bases and J 9 bases, with 12 bases left between them. The DNA for the CDR3 is TGCAGTGCCCACGCGGAGGGTGAGCAGTTCTTC. Protein: CSAHAEGEQFF.

As concerns this clone: The sample holds other DNA sequences that translate to the same CDR3. V usage is TRBV9 and J usage is TRBJ2-2, with D perhaps assigned TRBD1 or TRBD2 (5 bases each). The V gene lost 2 bases and the J gene lost 2 bases, with 10 bases spanning the gap. CDR1 is SGDLS, CDR2 YYNGEE, per germline. CDR3 length: 15 residues. CDR3 sequence: CASSVGGANTGELFF. The CDR3 DNA reads TGTGCCAGCAGCGTTGGGGGAGCCAACACCGGGGAGCTGTTTTTT.

The chain carries TRBV11-2 and TRBJ1-4; D is ambiguous. V lost 5 bases, J lost 0 bases, and 10 bases lay in between. This CDR3 comprises 15 residues. Germline assignment: CDR1 SGHAT and CDR2 FQNNGV. CDR3 loop: CASSPLGATNEKLFF. The CDR3 nucleotides read TGTGCCAGCAGCCCCCTCGGGGCAACTAATGAAAAACTGTTTTTT.

The V and J genes are TRBV11-2 and TRBJ2-3; 11 bases map to TRBD2. The J segment lost 7 bases and the V segment lost 5 bases, leaving 5 bases of the junction unmatched. CDR3 length: 14 residues. Germline V gene lookup returns CDR1 SGHAT and CDR2 FQNNGV. The CDR3 is CASSPTSGGYTQYF. The CDR3 DNA reads TGTGCCAGCAGCCCCACTAGCGGGGGATATACGCAGTATTTT.